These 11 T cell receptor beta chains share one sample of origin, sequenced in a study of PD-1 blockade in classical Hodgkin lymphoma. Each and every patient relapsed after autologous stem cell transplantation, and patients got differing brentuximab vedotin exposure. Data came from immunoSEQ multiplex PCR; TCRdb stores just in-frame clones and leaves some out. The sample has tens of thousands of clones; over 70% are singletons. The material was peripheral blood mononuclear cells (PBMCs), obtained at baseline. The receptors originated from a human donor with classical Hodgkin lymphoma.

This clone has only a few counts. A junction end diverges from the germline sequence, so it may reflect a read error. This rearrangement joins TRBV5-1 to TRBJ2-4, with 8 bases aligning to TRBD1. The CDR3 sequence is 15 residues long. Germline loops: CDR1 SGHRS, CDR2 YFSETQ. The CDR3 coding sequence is TGTGCCAGCAGCTTGATAGGACAGGGCGAAGACATTCAGTACTTC. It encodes CASSLIGQGEDIQYF.

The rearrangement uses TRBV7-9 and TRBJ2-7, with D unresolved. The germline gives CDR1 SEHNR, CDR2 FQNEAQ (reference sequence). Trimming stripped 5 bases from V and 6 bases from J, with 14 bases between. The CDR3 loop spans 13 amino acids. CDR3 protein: CASSPGVWVEQYF. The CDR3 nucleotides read TGTGCCAGCAGCCCTGGGGTGTGGGTCGAGCAGTACTTC.

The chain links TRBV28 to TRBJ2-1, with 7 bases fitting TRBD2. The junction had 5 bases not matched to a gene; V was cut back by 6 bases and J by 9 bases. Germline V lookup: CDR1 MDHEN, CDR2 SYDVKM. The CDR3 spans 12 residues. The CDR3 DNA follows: TGTGCCAGCAGGGGAGGGCCTAGTGAGCAGTTCTTC. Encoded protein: CASRGGPSEQFF.

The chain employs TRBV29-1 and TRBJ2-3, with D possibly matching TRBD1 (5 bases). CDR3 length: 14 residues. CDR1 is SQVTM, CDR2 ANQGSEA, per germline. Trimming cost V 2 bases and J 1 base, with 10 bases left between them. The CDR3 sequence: CSVEWARGTDTQYF. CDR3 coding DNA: TGCAGCGTTGAATGGGCCAGGGGCACAGATACGCAGTATTTT.

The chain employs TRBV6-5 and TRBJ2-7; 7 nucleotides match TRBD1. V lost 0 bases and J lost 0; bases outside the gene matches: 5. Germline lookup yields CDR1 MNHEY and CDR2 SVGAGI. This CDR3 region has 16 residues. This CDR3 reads CASSYSRTGSSYEQYF. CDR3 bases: TGTGCCAGCAGTTACTCGCGGACAGGTAGCTCCTACGAGCAGTACTTC.

CDR3 sequence: CASSLPLGAGKPHEQFF. In DNA, the CDR3 is TGTGCCAGCAGTTTACCCCTTGGAGCGGGCAAACCCCATGAGCAGTTCTTC. The chain combines TRBV27 with TRBJ2-1, with D possibly being TRBD2 (6 bases). Germline-derived CDR1 and CDR2 are MNHEY and SMNVEV (reference sequence). V dropped 2 bases and J dropped 8 bases, with 22 bases sitting between them. CDR3 length: 17 residues.

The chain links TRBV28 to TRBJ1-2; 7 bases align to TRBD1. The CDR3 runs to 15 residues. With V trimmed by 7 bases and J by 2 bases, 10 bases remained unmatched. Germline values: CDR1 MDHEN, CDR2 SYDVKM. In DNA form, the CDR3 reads TGTGCCAGCAAACTAGAACCGGGACAGAACTATGGCTACACCTTC. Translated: CASKLEPGQNYGYTF.

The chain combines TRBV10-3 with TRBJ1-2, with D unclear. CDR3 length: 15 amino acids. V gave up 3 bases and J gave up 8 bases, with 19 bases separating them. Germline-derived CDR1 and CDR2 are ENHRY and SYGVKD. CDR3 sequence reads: CAISDPPTDPRGYTF. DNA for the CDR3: TGTGCCATCAGTGACCCACCGACGGACCCCAGAGGCTACACCTTC.

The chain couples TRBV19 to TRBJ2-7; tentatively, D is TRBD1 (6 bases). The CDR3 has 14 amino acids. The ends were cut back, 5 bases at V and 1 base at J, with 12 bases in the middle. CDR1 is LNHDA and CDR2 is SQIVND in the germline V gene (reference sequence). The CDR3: CASSSWTESYEQYF. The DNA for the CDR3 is TGTGCCAGTAGTTCGTGGACAGAGTCCTACGAGCAGTACTTC.

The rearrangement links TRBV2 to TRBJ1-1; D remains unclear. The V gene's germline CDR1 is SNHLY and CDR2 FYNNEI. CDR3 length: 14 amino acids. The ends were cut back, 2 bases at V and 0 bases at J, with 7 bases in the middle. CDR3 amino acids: CASSETALNTEAFF. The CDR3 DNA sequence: TGTGCCAGCAGTGAAACAGCTTTGAACACTGAAGCTTTCTTT.

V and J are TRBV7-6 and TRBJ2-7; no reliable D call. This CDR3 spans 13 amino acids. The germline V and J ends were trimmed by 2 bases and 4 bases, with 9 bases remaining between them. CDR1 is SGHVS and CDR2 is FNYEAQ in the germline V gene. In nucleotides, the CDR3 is TGTGCCAGCAGCTTATCAGGCAGATACGAGCAGTACTTC. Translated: CASSLSGRYEQYF.